A single sample gave rise to the 29 T cell receptor beta chains below, sequenced in a study of neurological immune-mediated disorders. TCRdb reanalysed the 5' RACE reads using MiXCR and keeps one entry per CDR3 protein. The sample records about 58,000 distinct CDR3 sequences, about 3.4% being singletons. Sequencing input: PBMCs. All receptors derive from a woman in her sixties with multiple sclerosis.

The chain has TRBV7-9 and TRBJ2-3; 11 positions match TRBD1. This CDR3 is built from 15 residues. The V and J ends lost 4 bases and 3 bases, in that order; junction bases with no gene match: 3. Germline CDR1 reads SEHNR; CDR2 reads FQNEAQ (reference sequence). CDR3 loop: CASSYGQGATDTQYF. Here the CDR3 DNA reads TGTGCCAGCAGCTACGGACAGGGGGCAACAGATACGCAGTATTTT. Filled out from reference TRBV7-9 and TRBJ2-3, the complete variable domain reads DTGVSQNPRHKITKRGQNVTFRCDPISEHNRLYWYRQTLGQGPEFLTYFQNEAQLEKSRLLSDRFSAERPKGSFSTLEIQRTEQGDSAMYLCASSYGQGATDTQYFGPGTRLTVL.

Many counts were recorded for this clonotype. The genes are TRBV3-1 and TRBJ2-3; D is unresolved. Trimming left V 1 base short and J 4 bases short, with 6 bases between. The CDR3 is 13 amino acids. Germline V CDR1 and CDR2: LGHDT, YNNKEL (reference sequence). The CDR3 here is CASSQGGPDTQYF. For the CDR3, the DNA is TGTGCCAGCAGCCAAGGTGGTCCAGATACGCAGTATTTT.

This rearrangement joins TRBV6-6 to TRBJ2-7; D gene uncertain. V was clipped by 5 bases and J by 4 bases, with 18 bases between them. The germline gives CDR1 MNHNY, CDR2 SVGAGI (reference sequence). The CDR3 consists of 15 residues. CDR3 coding DNA: TGTGCCAGCAGTCGAGGTCACCCCCCGGGTTACGAGCAGTACTTC. It is translated as CASSRGHPPGYEQYF.

There are many counts of this clonotype. The chain joins TRBV24-1 to TRBJ2-1; perhaps TRBD2 as D (5 bases). Germline values: CDR1 KGHDR, CDR2 SFDVKD. This CDR3 spans 17 amino acids. V lost 1 base, J lost 0 bases, and 12 bases lay in between. CDR3 coding DNA: TGTGCCACCAGTGATTTTGAGGGCCGGGGCTCCTACAATGAGCAGTTCTTC. This codes for CATSDFEGRGSYNEQFF.

This clonotype was seen ten or more times. This sequence joins TRBV20-1 and TRBJ2-3; D uncertain. V shed 1 base and J shed 0 bases, with 5 bases lying between them. This CDR3 is built from 13 residues. Germline values: CDR1 DFQATT, CDR2 SNEGSKA (reference sequence). The CDR3 bases are TGCAGTGCTAGAGTAACTAGCACAGATACGCAGTATTTT. This encodes CSARVTSTDTQYF.

This clonotype was seen at least ten times. This chain connects TRBV6-5 to TRBJ2-3; D call uncertain. Trimming left V 8 bases short and J 4 bases short, with 7 bases between. This CDR3 comprises 11 residues. Germline loops: CDR1 MNHEY, CDR2 SVGAGI. Here the CDR3 reads CASGASDTQYF. DNA for the CDR3: TGTGCCAGCGGCGCGTCAGATACGCAGTATTTT.

This clonotype came up many times. The chain has TRBV27 and TRBJ2-5; perhaps TRBD1 as D (5 bases). The germline V gene has CDR1 MNHEY and CDR2 SMNVEV (reference sequence). With 5 bases removed from V and 2 bases from J, the gap between germline ends came to 12 bases. This CDR3 spans 14 amino acids. The CDR3 sequence is CASSQWGIQETQYF. The CDR3 coding sequence is TGTGCCAGCAGTCAGTGGGGCATTCAAGAGACCCAGTACTTC.

The table lists this clonotype with many counts. The V call is TRBV13, the J call TRBJ1-1; TRBD1 matches 8 bases. V shed 5 bases, J shed 8 bases, and the junction held 4 bases outside the gene matches. CDR1 and CDR2 from the germline V gene are PRHDT and FYEKMQ (reference sequence). There are 12 residues in the CDR3. The CDR3 DNA reads as TGTGCCAGCAGCCAGACAGGGGCCGAAGCTTTCTTT. Translation: CASSQTGAEAFF.

This clonotype occurred many times. The V call is TRBV10-3, the J call TRBJ2-6, with D unresolved. Germline loops: CDR1 ENHRY, CDR2 SYGVKD. This CDR3 region has 17 residues. Trimming cost V 10 bases and J 0 bases, with 19 bases left between them. The CDR3 bases are TGTGCCACGAGAAGTGCGCAGGTCCTCTCTGGGGCCAACGTCCTGACTTTC. It codes for CATRSAQVLSGANVLTF.

This chain links TRBV6-2 or TRBV6-3 with TRBJ2-7; TRBD2 matches at 9 bases. J was trimmed by 1 base and V by 0 bases; bases with no gene match: 7. From germline, CDR1 is MNHEY and CDR2 SVGEGT. The CDR3 consists of 17 residues. The DNA for the CDR3 is TGTGCCAGCAGTTACTCGAGAGGGACTAGCAGATCCTACGAGCAGTACTTC. Its protein is CASSYSRGTSRSYEQYF.

This clonotype was observed at least ten times. The V and J genes are TRBV10-3 and TRBJ2-1; 10 bases map to TRBD2. The length of the CDR3 is 18 residues. V shed 3 bases, J shed 3 bases, and the junction held 11 bases outside the gene matches. Germline V gives CDR1 ENHRY, CDR2 SYGVKD. CDR3 DNA sequence: TGTGCCATCAGTGATTCCCGTATAGCGGGGGGCTTCTACAATGAGCAGTTCTTC. It translates to CAISDSRIAGGFYNEQFF.

This clonotype was recorded a few times. A much larger clonotype is one base distant, so this may be a read error. The chain couples TRBV3-1 to TRBJ1-6, with D tentatively TRBD1 (6 bases). The CDR3 length is 14 residues. The germline V gene has CDR1 LGHDT and CDR2 YNNKEL (reference sequence). CDR3 protein: CASSPGDTNSHLHF. For the CDR3, the DNA is TGTGCCAGCAGCCCCGGGGACACCAATTCACACCTCCACTTT.

This clonotype was recorded at least ten times. The CDR3 protein is CASSFFTGLAISNEQFF. CDR3 nucleotide sequence: TGTGCCAGCAGCTTTTTTACGGGACTAGCGATTTCCAATGAGCAGTTCTTC. This sequence joins TRBV5-6 and TRBJ2-1; TRBD2 matches at 10 bases. After removal of 2 bases from V and 6 bases from J, the junction contained 11 bases not matched to a gene. The CDR3 length is 17 residues. Per the germline V gene, CDR1 is SGHDT and CDR2 is YYEEEE.

This clonotype was seen ten or more times. This chain joins TRBV7-9 and TRBJ2-3, with TRBD1 identical over 7 bases. Germline V gives CDR1 SEHNR, CDR2 FQNEAQ (reference sequence). CDR3 length equals 14 residues. J lost 7 bases, V lost 5 bases, and 9 bases had no gene match. The CDR3 region is CASSPQGGPNTQYF. The CDR3 DNA reads as TGTGCCAGCAGCCCACAAGGGGGCCCAAATACGCAGTATTTT.

The chain carries TRBV10-3 and TRBJ1-1; 8 bases fit TRBD1. The CDR3 covers 15 residues. Germline-derived CDR1 and CDR2 are ENHRY and SYGVKD. Germline trimming cut 6 bases from V and 1 base from J; bases unmatched to any gene: 7. DNA of the CDR3: TGTGCCATCAGGGTAGCTGGACAGGGGAACACTGAAGCTTTCTTT. Protein: CAIRVAGQGNTEAFF.

This clonotype was seen ten or more times. The J gene is TRBJ2-2, the V gene TRBV7-2; the match to TRBD1 covers 8 bases. V lost 4 bases and J lost 6; bases outside the gene matches: 4. Germline CDR1 SGHTA, CDR2 FQGNSA. This CDR3 comprises 14 residues. As DNA, the CDR3 is TGTGCCAGCAGCTACAGGGGGAAGCCCGGGGAGCTGTTTTTT. It codes for CASSYRGKPGELFF.

This clonotype was seen at least ten times. V is TRBV18 and J is TRBJ1-2, with TRBD1 as a possible D gene (6 bases). The CDR3 sequence is 13 residues long. Germline V gives CDR1 KGHSH, CDR2 LQKENI. Trimming took off 6 bases at V and 1 base at J, with 9 bases between the two ends. The CDR3 DNA is TGTGCCAGCTCGGTGGACAGTAACTATGGCTACACCTTC. Amino acid sequence: CASSVDSNYGYTF.

This clonotype was observed many times. V and J are TRBV4-1 and TRBJ2-6; D not certain. This CDR3 has 17 residues. Trimming stripped 0 bases from V and 0 bases from J, with 9 bases between. CDR1 is MGHRA, CDR2 YSYEKL, per germline. This CDR3 reads CASSQDGQLSGANVLTF. In DNA, the CDR3 is TGCGCCAGCAGCCAAGATGGGCAGCTCTCTGGGGCCAACGTCCTGACTTTC.

The sample holds many counts of this clonotype. This chain joins TRBV29-1 and TRBJ1-2, with D maybe TRBD1 (5 bases). The V gene's germline CDR1 is SQVTM and CDR2 ANQGSEA. The CDR3 length is 15 residues. The V and J ends lost 5 bases and 4 bases respectively, with 20 bases between them. The CDR3 here is CSVPIRVGTPYGYTF. In DNA form, the CDR3 reads TGCAGCGTTCCTATCAGGGTCGGGACTCCCTATGGCTACACCTTC.

This clonotype was observed many times. V is TRBV6-5 and J is TRBJ2-7, with 7 bases fitting TRBD1. The CDR3 has 16 amino acids. The germline V gene has CDR1 MNHEY and CDR2 SVGAGI. The junction had 14 bases not matched to a gene; V was cut back by 6 bases and J by 3 bases. The CDR3 region has the DNA TGTGCCAGCAGCTATTCAACAGGGGAGAGGGTCTACGAGCAGTACTTC. This gives the protein CASSYSTGERVYEQYF.

This clonotype showed up many times. The rearrangement links TRBV6-2 or TRBV6-3 to TRBJ1-5, with D maybe TRBD1 (5 bases). The CDR3 extends over 13 amino acids. V dropped 10 bases and J dropped 0 bases, with 10 bases sitting between them. Germline CDR1 reads MNHEY; CDR2 reads SVGEGT. The CDR3 sequence: CAITGNSNQPQHF. In DNA form, the CDR3 reads TGTGCCATCACAGGCAATAGCAATCAGCCCCAGCATTTT.

The sample holds many counts of this clonotype. The chain carries TRBV24-1 and TRBJ2-1; the D gene is possibly TRBD2 (5 bases). The V gene lost 5 bases and the J gene lost 0 bases, with 16 bases spanning the gap. The CDR3 has 17 amino acids. Germline V CDR1 and CDR2: KGHDR, SFDVKD. CDR3 sequence (DNA): TGTGCCACCAGTGGCCAGCGGTCTTATAGCTCCTACAATGAGCAGTTCTTC. This encodes CATSGQRSYSSYNEQFF.

This clonotype appeared many times. The chain recombines TRBV5-1 with TRBJ2-2; no firm D call. Trimming took 2 bases from V and 0 from J, leaving 5 bases between them. This CDR3 region has 14 residues. Germline CDR1 and CDR2: SGHRS and YFSETQ. CDR3 region: CASSLQTNTGELFF. The CDR3 DNA reads as TGCGCCAGCAGCTTACAGACGAACACCGGGGAGCTGTTTTTT.

This clonotype was seen many times. The gene calls are TRBV5-1 and TRBJ2-2; tentatively, D is TRBD2 (6 bases). The CDR3 covers 14 residues. Trimming pared 2 bases from V and 4 bases from J, leaving 9 bases between. The germline CDR1 and CDR2 sequences are SGHRS and YFSETQ. CDR3 DNA: TGCGCCAGCAGCTTTACGACTAGCACCGGGGAGCTGTTTTTT. Its protein product is CASSFTTSTGELFF. The full variable domain, its missing parts supplied by reference TRBV5-1 and TRBJ2-2, is KAGVTQTPRYLIKTRGQQVTLSCSPISGHRSVSWYQQTPGQGLQFLFEYFSETQRNKGNFPGRFSGRQFSNSRSEMNVSTLELGDSALYLCASSFTTSTGELFFGEGSRLTVL.

This chain connects TRBV15 to TRBJ1-1, with no clear D. V gave up 0 bases and J gave up 2 bases, with 10 bases separating them. CDR1 LNHNV and CDR2 YYDKDF come from the germline V gene (reference sequence). The length of the CDR3 is 15 residues. The CDR3 coding sequence is TGTGCCACCAGCAGAGATTATAGCAGTAACACTGAAGCTTTCTTT. It specifies CATSRDYSSNTEAFF. Variable domain in full (rest from reference TRBV15 and TRBJ1-1): DAMVIQNPRYQVTQFGKPVTLSCSQTLNHNVMYWYQQKSSQAPKLLFHYYDKDFNNEADTPDNFQSRRPNTSFCFLDIRSPGLGDTAMYLCATSRDYSSNTEAFFGQGTRLTVV.

This clonotype was picked up many times. The rearrangement uses TRBV7-9 and TRBJ1-1, with TRBD1 as a possible D gene (5 bases). The germline V gene has CDR1 SEHNR and CDR2 FQNEAQ (reference sequence). V was clipped by 5 bases and J by 6 bases, with 10 bases between them. The CDR3 length is 12 residues. CDR3: CASSPGHPEAFF. DNA of the CDR3: TGTGCCAGCAGCCCCGGACACCCTGAAGCTTTCTTT.

The table lists this clonotype with many counts. The chain has TRBV20-1 and TRBJ2-3; TRBD2 aligns across 7 bases. The V gene end was trimmed by 0 bases and the J gene end by 9 bases; junction bases not matched to a gene: 15. The CDR3 consists of 16 residues. The germline CDR1 and CDR2 sequences are DFQATT and SNEGSKA (reference sequence). The CDR3 nucleotides read TGCAGTGCTAGAGATCTCCGCGGGGGAACGAGGTCCACGCAGTATTTT. It encodes CSARDLRGGTRSTQYF.

This clonotype has at least ten counts. The chain combines TRBV28 with TRBJ1-2; D uncertain. Trimming removed 2 bases at V and 4 bases at J, with 8 bases between. CDR3 length: 13 residues. Per germline, CDR1 MDHEN and CDR2 SYDVKM. The CDR3 region has the DNA TGTGCCAGCAGTTTAGCGTGGGCCTATGGCTACACCTTC. Protein sequence: CASSLAWAYGYTF.

This clonotype was counted at least ten times. The J gene is TRBJ1-1, the V gene TRBV20-1; possibly TRBD1 for D (6 bases). CDR3 length: 15 amino acids. The germline V gene has CDR1 DFQATT and CDR2 SNEGSKA (reference sequence). Trimming cost V 3 bases and J 3 bases, with 17 bases left between them. The CDR3 loop is CSASTGAQWDTEAFF. CDR3 sequence (DNA): TGCAGTGCTAGTACGGGGGCCCAGTGGGACACTGAAGCTTTCTTT.